The 20 T cell receptor beta chains presented below share a single source sample, sequenced in a study of blood T cell repertoires in COVID-19. Using immunoSEQ multiplex PCR, the repertoire was profiled, and TCRdb retains in-frame clones only, with some absent. This sample has fewer than 90,000 clones, with 90% to 95% found just once. Sequences were obtained from peripheral blood. The receptors come from a human donor with active COVID-19. The donor label of this sample is uncertain.

This clone was seen once. The chain employs TRBV7-9 and TRBJ1-2, with D possibly being TRBD1 (5 bases). CDR1 is SEHNR and CDR2 is FQNEAQ in the germline V gene (reference sequence). The CDR3 has 18 amino acids. Trimming took off 5 bases at V and 4 bases at J, with 26 bases between the two ends. The CDR3 reads CASSPRPTGHKQAYGYTF. The CDR3 nucleotides read TGTGCCAGCAGCCCCAGACCGACCGGACATAAACAGGCCTATGGCTACACCTTC.

This chain connects TRBV18 to TRBJ2-6; possibly TRBD1 for D (5 bases). V was trimmed by 4 bases and J by 2 bases, leaving 9 bases between them. The length of the CDR3 is 15 residues. CDR1 is KGHSH and CDR2 is LQKENI in the germline V gene. The CDR3 is CASSRRVPGANVLTF. CDR3 DNA: TGTGCCAGCTCACGCAGGGTGCCTGGGGCCAACGTCCTGACTTTC.

This chain connects TRBV28 to TRBJ1-2; 8 bases fit TRBD1. The CDR3 runs to 14 residues. Per germline, CDR1 MDHEN and CDR2 SYDVKM. After removal of 11 bases from V and 3 bases from J, the junction contained 11 bases not matched to a gene. The CDR3 loop is CACQTGARYYGYTF. In nucleotides, the CDR3 is TGTGCCTGCCAGACAGGGGCCAGGTACTATGGCTACACCTTC.

V and J are TRBV20-1 and TRBJ2-3, with D unclear. CDR1 and CDR2 from the germline V gene are DFQATT and SNEGSKA (reference sequence). CDR3 size: 11 residues. The CDR3 nucleotides read TGCAGCCAGAGGTTCACAGATACGCAGTATTTT. Its protein is CSQRFTDTQYF.

The chain couples TRBV18 to TRBJ2-2; perhaps TRBD2 as D (6 bases). V was pared by 1 base and J by 1 base, with 10 bases between. The CDR3 has 16 residues. Germline CDR1 reads KGHSH; CDR2 reads LQKENI. CDR3 sequence reads: CASSPLSGQNTGELFF. The CDR3, as DNA: TGTGCCAGCTCACCACTCAGCGGGCAGAACACCGGGGAGCTGTTTTTT.

This chain links TRBV19 with TRBJ1-1, with 8 bases aligning to TRBD1. The V gene end was trimmed by 5 bases and the J gene end by 1 base; junction bases not matched to a gene: 6. Germline CDR1 and CDR2: LNHDA and SQIVND (reference sequence). The CDR3 runs 15 residues. The CDR3 DNA reads TGTGCCAGTAGTCTTCACAGGGGGACGAACACTGAAGCTTTCTTT. Its protein product is CASSLHRGTNTEAFF.

The chain has TRBV7-7 and TRBJ2-1; D possibly corresponds to TRBD1 (5 bases). Trimming removed 5 bases from V and 0 bases from J, with 11 bases in between. CDR1 and CDR2 from the germline V gene are SSHAT and FNYEAQ (reference sequence). The CDR3 is 15 residues long. The CDR3 bases are TGTGCCAGCAGCGTCGGACACAGCTCCTACAATGAGCAGTTCTTC. Amino acids: CASSVGHSSYNEQFF.

The V call is TRBV24-1, the J call TRBJ2-5; D call uncertain. Looked up from germline, CDR1 is KGHDR and CDR2 is SFDVKD. Trimming removed 2 bases from V and 5 bases from J, with 11 bases in between. The CDR3 length is 14 residues. CDR3 bases: TGTGCCACCAGTGATTCGGGTCGGTTTGAGACCCAGTACTTC. It is translated as CATSDSGRFETQYF.

The V gene is TRBV6-2 or TRBV6-3, the J gene TRBJ2-3; 9 bases fit TRBD2. V trimming: 6 bases; J trimming: 5 bases; junction bases outside the gene matches: 9. The CDR3 has 15 amino acids. Germline CDR1 and CDR2: MNHEY and SVGEGT. CDR3 coding DNA: TGTGCCAGCAGCTATCTAGCGGGAAGGCAAGATACGCAGTATTTT. This translates into CASSYLAGRQDTQYF.

The CDR3 region is CAGERTGGAQETQYF. In DNA, the CDR3 is TGTGCCGGCGAGCGGACAGGGGGCGCCCAAGAGACCCAGTACTTC. The genes are TRBV6-5 and TRBJ2-5; 11 bases are shared with TRBD1. Germline V gene sequence: CDR1 MNHEY, CDR2 SVGAGI. The CDR3 is made up of 15 amino acids. Trimming at V came to 11 bases and at J to 1 base, leaving 9 bases not matched to a gene.

This clone occurred once. The chain has TRBV6-6 and TRBJ2-3; 10 bases match TRBD2. Per the germline V gene, CDR1 is MNHNY and CDR2 is SVGAGI (reference sequence). CDR3 length equals 18 residues. The V segment lost 5 bases and the J segment 0 bases; nucleotides outside the gene matches: 11. CDR3 sequence: CASSRPSGLADSTDTQYF. CDR3 DNA: TGTGCCAGCAGTCGCCCCTCCGGACTAGCGGATAGCACAGATACGCAGTATTTT.

This chain connects TRBV15 to TRBJ2-7; 9 bases match TRBD1. V was clipped by 8 bases and J by 2 bases; unmatched bases: 10. The CDR3 sequence is 15 residues long. In germline, CDR1 is LNHNV, CDR2 YYDKDF (reference sequence). This CDR3 reads CATQLGDRDAYEQYF. The CDR3 DNA is TGTGCCACCCAATTAGGGGACAGGGATGCCTACGAGCAGTACTTC.

The rearrangement uses TRBV5-1 and TRBJ2-3; D gene ambiguous. The CDR3 has 15 amino acids. V was clipped by 0 bases and J by 2 bases, with 10 bases between them. Germline CDR1 reads SGHRS; CDR2 reads YFSETQ. CDR3 in amino acids: CASSLDGYATDTQYF. The CDR3 nucleotides are TGCGCCAGCAGCTTGGACGGTTACGCCACAGATACGCAGTATTTT.

The chain links TRBV6-5 to TRBJ2-3; D possibly corresponds to TRBD2 (7 bases). CDR1 MNHEY and CDR2 SVGAGI come from the germline V gene. Trimming removed 7 bases from V and 6 bases from J, with 17 bases in between. The CDR3 is made up of 14 amino acids. CDR3 amino acids: CASTRGAPFDTQYF. DNA for the CDR3: TGTGCCAGCACCCGGGGGGCCCCTTTTGATACGCAGTATTTT.

This chain links TRBV10-3 with TRBJ1-5; no definite D call. Trimming left V 0 bases short and J 2 bases short, with 11 bases between. Germline values: CDR1 ENHRY, CDR2 SYGVKD. This CDR3 contains 16 residues. CDR3 sequence: CAISESLTTRNQPQHF. For the CDR3, the DNA is TGTGCCATCAGTGAGTCATTGACAACCCGCAATCAGCCCCAGCATTTT.

The genes are TRBV7-2 and TRBJ1-2; no clear D. This CDR3 comprises 17 residues. From germline, CDR1 is SGHTA and CDR2 FQGNSA. The germline V and J ends were trimmed by 1 base and 3 bases, with 18 bases remaining between them. The CDR3 spells CASSLERDRGLDYGYTF. In DNA, the CDR3 is TGTGCCAGCAGCTTAGAAAGAGATCGGGGTCTAGACTATGGCTACACCTTC.

The chain uses TRBV9 and TRBJ2-1; D call uncertain. V was pared by 3 bases and J by 0 bases, with 7 bases between. The germline V gene encodes CDR1 SGDLS and CDR2 YYNGEE. This CDR3 is built from 14 residues. In DNA, the CDR3 is TGTGCCAGCAGCGGTCGGAGCTCCTACAATGAGCAGTTCTTC. Encoded protein: CASSGRSSYNEQFF.

This chain connects TRBV9 to TRBJ2-2; D is undetermined. V lost 4 bases to trimming and J lost 4 bases, with 8 bases between them. Germline V CDR1 and CDR2: SGDLS, YYNGEE. This CDR3 comprises 13 residues. CDR3 protein: CASSRSGTGELFF. The CDR3 coding sequence is TGTGCCAGCAGCCGTAGTGGCACCGGGGAGCTGTTTTTT.

The rearrangement links TRBV7-8 to TRBJ2-5; tentatively, D is TRBD1 (6 bases). The germline V and J ends were trimmed by 5 bases and 3 bases, with 19 bases remaining between them. Per germline, CDR1 SGHVS and CDR2 FQNEAQ. The CDR3 loop spans 16 amino acids. CDR3 protein: CASSPPSGVPEETQYF. CDR3 DNA: TGTGCCAGCAGCCCCCCCTCAGGGGTCCCTGAAGAGACCCAGTACTTC.

The chain links TRBV19 to TRBJ2-1, with D perhaps TRBD2 (7 bases). Germline CDR1 LNHDA, CDR2 SQIVND (reference sequence). Trimming took 3 bases from V and 9 from J, leaving 15 bases between them. The CDR3 length is 14 residues. CDR3 amino acids: CASSIGGPQTEQFF. The CDR3 coding sequence is TGTGCCAGTAGTATCGGGGGGCCGCAGACTGAGCAGTTCTTC.